This T cell receptor (beta chain) came from a study of blood T cells in healthy people across ages. Study-level results: A greater number of naive CD4+ cells and higher diversity distinguished long-lived donors from aged donors. With donor CMV status unknown, expanded clonotype changes were possibly confounded. Investigators viewed diversity estimates from one million T cells as underestimates, the study reported.

Primed by a sample-barcoded 5' primer and a J-beta primer mix, a second PCR proceeded for 7 to 11 cycles. TCRdb used MiXCR to reprocess the 5' RACE reads, holding one entry per CDR3 protein. This sample has fewer than 2 million distinct CDR3 sequences, with roughly 43% found just once. Note on this clonotype: Its antigen is not known.

This receptor was obtained from a human donor in good health. Specimen: blood.

In DNA form, the CDR3 reads TGTGCCAGCAGTACTACAGGGGCCGGGGAGCTGTTTTTT. Its translation is CASSTTGAGELFF. V is TRBV7-3 and J is TRBJ2-2, with 7 bases lining up with TRBD1. V dropped 6 bases and J dropped 6; count of bases not matched to a gene: 4. The CDR3 is 13 amino acids. The V gene's germline CDR1 is SGHTA and CDR2 FQGTGA.